This T cell receptor beta chain was recovered during a study of CD8 T cells in ankylosing spondylitis. Points from the study as a whole: Disease-linked clones reportedly showed significant enrichment in matched ankylosing spondylitis synovial fluid. Seemingly characteristic of ankylosing spondylitis blood was a TCR beta motif consisting of 7 or 8 highly homologous variants.

This clonotype has more than one count but fewer than ten. Its target is unknown. Per the germline V gene, CDR1 is MNHEY and CDR2 is SVGAGI. CDR3 length equals 14 residues. Deletions cut 2 bases from V and 8 bases from J, with 15 bases between. The authors made TCR beta libraries by quantitative 5'-RACE with molecular barcodes. TCRdb independently ran MiXCR on the 5' RACE reads; one entry per CDR3 protein. The top ten clones hold around 19% of a sample with 700,000 or so distinct CDR3 sequences, around a fifth of them seen once. This clonotype was obtained from a male donor with ankylosing spondylitis. V gene TRBV6-5 combines with J gene TRBJ1-2; D call uncertain. The specimen was blood, either unsorted or a sorted T cell fraction (not recorded which). The CDR3, as DNA: TGTGCCAGCAGTTACGGTAACGACCGGGGAGGCTACACCTTC. Translating it yields CASSYGNDRGGYTF.